The T cell receptor (beta chain) described here comes from a study of blood T cell repertoires in COVID-19 (dated by TCRdb to 2018 to 2020). For context, the study as a whole: Samples from collaborators originated in the United States, Italy and Spain and spanned both the acute and convalescent phases of COVID-19. The material from the prospective study consisted of cDNA or gDNA derived from T cells, B-cell-depleted T cells, or PBMCs. Subjects who had been exposed to COVID-19, were actively infected with it, or had recovered from it provided the deeply sampled blood TCRbeta repertoires that made up the dataset. The repertoires were released in a freely available public database meant as a resource for research on the immune response to SARS-CoV-2. The samples were drawn from two sources: the first 160 participants of the ongoing ImmuneRACE study, and fewer than 1,500 subjects contributed by 6 global collaborators. Sample metadata almost always included a de-identified subject ID, COVID-19 status, age in years and sex. HLA class I and class II types, where available, came from metadata supplied by the sample provider rather than from assay-based typing.

This clone was recorded a few times. The clone's antigen remains unknown. Within one base of it there is no much larger clone, and no base qualities were kept. Collaborating institutions collected whole blood in K2EDTA tubes following their own protocols. For TCRbeta analysis, collaborators shipped samples as frozen whole blood, isolated PBMCs, or DNA extracted from either of those sample types. The immunoSEQ Assay, a bias-controlled multiplex PCR, was used to amplify TCRbeta CDR3 regions from genomic DNA. Concerning the study's data processing: The number of nucleated cells in each sample was estimated by amplification of reference gene primers within the assay. To quantify the absolute abundance of each unique TCRbeta CDR3 rearrangement, sequence reads were collapsed and filtered. For each sample, productive Simpson clonality was calculated as the square root of Simpson's diversity index over productive rearrangements. In its TCRdb copy, this immuneACCESS table keeps in-frame sequences only and misses some clones. Where compared with another copy, unresolved V genes explain less than half of these, and the others have no known cause. V and J calls and clone size are given by that table; D and trimming were obtained from the DNA. This sample holds approximately 130,000 clones; roughly 71% were observed only once. More than 15% of the sample is taken by the ten largest.

Summary of the overall study and its limitations: The amount of clinical and demographic metadata varied by source and participant and was provided uncurated.

Measured from the cysteine to the phenylalanine, the CDR3 is 15 residues long. Only CDR3 DNA is held: 45 bases, read in frame from base 1. Sequences SGHRS (CDR1) and YFSETQ (CDR2) are obtained from the germline V gene. The germline V end is reduced by 0 bases and the J end by 9 bases; junction bases left unmatched: 4. The receptor was isolated from an elderly man with acute or convalescent COVID-19. The source material was peripheral blood. The chain is encoded by TRBV5-1 joined to TRBJ1-6; 9 of the junction bases match TRBD1. CDR3 region: CASSLVGQGSSPLHF. The nucleotide sequence is TGCGCCAGCAGCTTGGTCGGACAGGGGAGTTCACCCCTCCACTTT.